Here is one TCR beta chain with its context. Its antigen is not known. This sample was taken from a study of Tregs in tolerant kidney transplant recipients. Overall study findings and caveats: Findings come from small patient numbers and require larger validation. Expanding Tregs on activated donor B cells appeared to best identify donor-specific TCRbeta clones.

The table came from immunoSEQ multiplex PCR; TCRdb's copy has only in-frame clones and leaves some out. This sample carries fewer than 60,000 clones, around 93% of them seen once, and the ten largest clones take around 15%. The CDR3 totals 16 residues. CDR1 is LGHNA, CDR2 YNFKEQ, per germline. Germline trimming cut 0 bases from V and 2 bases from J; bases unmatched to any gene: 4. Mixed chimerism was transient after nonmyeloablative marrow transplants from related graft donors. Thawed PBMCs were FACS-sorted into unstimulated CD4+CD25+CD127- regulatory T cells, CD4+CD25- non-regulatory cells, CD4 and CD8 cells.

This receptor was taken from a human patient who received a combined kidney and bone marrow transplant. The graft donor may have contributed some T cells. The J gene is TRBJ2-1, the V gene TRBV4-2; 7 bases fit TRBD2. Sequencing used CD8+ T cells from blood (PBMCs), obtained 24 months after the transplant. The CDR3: CASSQDMSGAYNEQFF. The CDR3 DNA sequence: TGTGCCAGCAGCCAAGATATGAGCGGGGCCTACAATGAGCAGTTCTTC.